This T cell receptor (beta chain) was identified in a study of human T cells and chemical hapten exposure. About the study: Across its roughly 22 weeks, the study gave patients weekly diphenylcyclopropenone doses to the scalp.

Time point in this sample: patch test 3, about 24 weeks after DPC sensitization. Noted treatment: therapeutic diphenylcyclopropenone sensitization with weekly scalp DPC. Unfractionated whole blood served as the source for total RNA extraction. Blood collection took place prior to placing each patch test. The V end was cut by 1 base, the J end by 5 bases, with 4 bases between. Germline loops: CDR1 SQVTM, CDR2 ANQGSEA. This CDR3 contains 11 residues. TCRdb reanalysed the RACE reads using MiXCR and keeps one entry per CDR3 protein. The table has some 39,000 distinct CDR3 sequences, 8% to 10% seen once. The receptor was derived from a man in his fifties with alopecia areata. Some clones in this sample may be carry-over from other donors' samples. The material was whole blood, obtained in connection with sensitization to the hapten diphenylcyclopropenone (DPC). The genes are TRBV29-1 and TRBJ2-3; no reliable D call. The CDR3 reads CSVEVLDTQYF. CDR3 sequence (DNA): TGCAGCGTTGAAGTTTTAGATACGCAGTATTTT.